This T cell receptor beta chain was documented in a study of cytomegalovirus exposure and HLA in healthy donors. This CDR3 spans 16 amino acids. Germline lookup yields CDR1 SGHAT and CDR2 FQNNGV. The ends were cut back, 5 bases at V and 8 bases at J, with 24 bases in the middle. PCR used 60 Vbeta primers and 13 Jbeta primers. This table comes from immunoSEQ multiplex PCR, and its TCRdb copy is limited to in-frame clones, with some not included. The data show over 200,000 clones, roughly 80% seen once. The sequence was obtained from a woman aged 40 to 50 in good health and CMV-seropositive. V and J are TRBV11-2 and TRBJ1-2; TRBD1 is a possible D gene (6 bases). Material: PBMCs. CDR3 sequence reads: CASSLRVTGRPLGYTF. The CDR3 coding sequence is TGTGCCAGCAGCCTGAGGGTGACAGGACGCCCTTTGGGCTACACCTTC. Full variable domain (missing parts from reference TRBV11-2 and TRBJ1-2): EAGVAQSPRYKIIEKRQSVAFWCNPISGHATLYWYQQILGQGPKLLIQFQNNGVVDDSQLPKDRFSAERLKGVDSTLKIQPAKLEDSAVYLCASSLRVTGRPLGYTFGSGTRLTVV.